Listed here are 20 T cell receptor beta chains from one sample, sequenced in a study of cytomegalovirus exposure and HLA in healthy donors. PCR employed 60 Vbeta and 13 Jbeta primers. Generated by immunoSEQ multiplex PCR, the TCRdb table keeps only in-frame clones and is missing some. Its clone listing holds 180,000 or so clones. Sequencing was done on a sample of PBMCs. All receptors come from a young woman in good health and CMV-seropositive.

The chain combines TRBV7-6 with TRBJ1-1, with a weak D call TRBD1 (5 bases). Germline V gene data show CDR1 as SGHVS and CDR2 as FNYEAQ. Trimming pared 5 bases from V and 0 bases from J, leaving 13 bases between. CDR3 length: 15 amino acids. The CDR3 nucleotides read TGTGCCAGCAGCCCCCGGAGGGACTTGAACACTGAAGCTTTCTTT. Its translation is CASSPRRDLNTEAFF.

The rearrangement joins TRBV6-1 to TRBJ1-3; possible D gene TRBD1, 5 bases. The CDR3 contains 15 residues. Germline-derived CDR1 and CDR2 are MNHNS and SASEGT. V was trimmed by 3 bases and J by 0 bases, leaving 9 bases between them. The CDR3 coding sequence is TGTGCCAGCAGTGACGGGGGGGTCTCTGGAAACACCATATATTTT. Residues: CASSDGGVSGNTIYF.

With regard to this clone: One junction end disagrees with the germline gene, perhaps due to a read error. The chain employs TRBV7-7 and TRBJ2-7, with 9 bases lining up with TRBD2. This CDR3 contains 14 residues. Germline V lookup: CDR1 SSHAT, CDR2 FNYEAQ (reference sequence). This CDR3 reads CASSLVGSGGEQYF. The CDR3 DNA sequence: TGTGCTAGCAGCTTAGTAGGTAGCGGGGGCGAGCAGTACTTC. Complete variable domain (other parts from reference TRBV7-7 and TRBJ2-7): GAGVSQSPRYKVTKRGQDVTLRCDPISSHATLYWYQQALGQGPEFLTYFNYEAQPDKSGLPSDRFSAERPEGSISTLTIQRTEQRDSAMYRCASSLVGSGGEQYFGPGTRLTVT.

The rearrangement joins TRBV6-5 to TRBJ1-5; TRBD1 might be the D (5 bases). V lost 4 bases and J 5 bases, leaving 18 bases between the germline ends. Germline CDR1 reads MNHEY; CDR2 reads SVGAGI. The CDR3 is made up of 16 amino acids. CDR3: CASSSVTGDPHQPQHF. The CDR3 DNA follows: TGTGCCAGCAGTTCAGTAACAGGAGACCCCCATCAGCCCCAGCATTTT.

This chain connects TRBV7-2 to TRBJ2-3; D might be TRBD2 (6 bases). The CDR3 is 16 residues long. Germline V gives CDR1 SGHTA, CDR2 FQGNSA. Trimming removed 4 bases at V and 5 bases at J, with 19 bases between. The CDR3 DNA follows: TGTGCCAGCAGCTCCACATCGGGACTTTCTTTAGATACGCAGTATTTT. It specifies CASSSTSGLSLDTQYF.

CDR3 nucleotide sequence: TGTGCCAGCAGCCTCGGTCCTTTGGGGGCATCTTGGACAGATACGCAGTATTTT. Its protein product is CASSLGPLGASWTDTQYF. This chain connects TRBV5-6 to TRBJ2-3; D is perhaps TRBD1 (6 bases). This CDR3 has 18 amino acids. The germline CDR1 and CDR2 sequences are SGHDT and YYEEEE. The ends were cut back, 4 bases at V and 3 bases at J, with 24 bases in the middle.

The J gene is TRBJ2-1, the V gene TRBV2, with TRBD2 identical over 7 bases. Losses at the gene ends were 7 bases for V and 4 bases for J; bases not matched to a gene: 7. The germline V gene encodes CDR1 SNHLY and CDR2 FYNNEI. CDR3 size: 14 residues. The CDR3 loop is CASKEGGLYNEQFF. The DNA for the CDR3 is TGTGCCAGCAAGGAGGGAGGGCTATACAATGAGCAGTTCTTC.

The V gene is TRBV6-4, the J gene TRBJ2-1; D gene uncertain. The CDR3 sequence is 14 residues long. V lost 0 bases to trimming and J lost 6 bases, with 9 bases between them. The germline CDR1 and CDR2 sequences are MRHNA and SNTAGT. CDR3 DNA sequence: TGTGCCAGCAGTGACTCGGAGCTACGCAATGAGCAGTTCTTC. This gives the protein CASSDSELRNEQFF.

The chain is built from TRBV5-4 and TRBJ1-2; a weak D match, TRBD1 (6 bases). The germline CDR1 and CDR2 sequences are SGHNT and YYREEE (reference sequence). The V end was cut by 6 bases, the J end by 8 bases, with 20 bases between. The CDR3 has 14 residues. The chain's CDR3 is CASTQGGESGGYTF. The CDR3 DNA is TGTGCCAGCACCCAAGGGGGGGAGAGTGGGGGCTACACCTTC.

CDR3 sequence (DNA): TGCGCCAGCAGCCTCGGACAGATCCAAGAGACCCAGTACTTC. Protein: CASSLGQIQETQYF. The V gene is TRBV4-3, the J gene TRBJ2-5; maybe TRBD1 (6 bases). The CDR3 loop spans 14 amino acids. Germline loops: CDR1 LGHNA, CDR2 YSLEER. V shed 4 bases and J shed 1 base, with 10 bases lying between them.

The V and J genes are TRBV9 and TRBJ1-2; D is undetermined. The CDR3 is 16 residues long. Per germline, CDR1 SGDLS and CDR2 YYNGEE. V gave up 4 bases and J gave up 8 bases, with 24 bases separating them. The CDR3 protein is CASSPPGLYLNGGYTF. In DNA, the CDR3 is TGTGCCAGCAGCCCCCCGGGGTTGTATTTAAATGGCGGCTACACCTTC.

The V and J genes are TRBV5-1 and TRBJ2-7, with a possible D match to TRBD2 (6 bases). V was cut by 1 base and J by 5 bases, with 13 bases left in between. This CDR3 has 14 residues. Looked up from germline, CDR1 is SGHRS and CDR2 is YFSETQ. The CDR3 here is CASSLRAEGHEQYF. The CDR3 DNA follows: TGCGCCAGCAGCTTGCGGGCGGAGGGGCACGAGCAGTACTTC.

V gene TRBV4-1 combines with J gene TRBJ2-1, with TRBD1 identical over 10 bases. CDR3 length equals 15 residues. Looked up from germline, CDR1 is MGHRA and CDR2 is YSYEKL. V dropped 4 bases and J dropped 4; count of bases not matched to a gene: 4. DNA for the CDR3: TGCGCCAGCAGCCTCGGGACAGGGGATTACAATGAGCAGTTCTTC. Translated, it gives CASSLGTGDYNEQFF.

This rearrangement joins TRBV5-1 to TRBJ1-1; D is undetermined. Trimming stripped 5 bases from V and 5 bases from J, with 16 bases between. CDR1 and CDR2 from the germline V gene are SGHRS and YFSETQ. The CDR3 spans 14 residues. The CDR3 here is CASSSGREATEAFF. The CDR3 DNA is TGCGCCAGCAGTTCCGGACGGGAGGCTACTGAAGCTTTCTTT.

V usage is TRBV18 and J usage is TRBJ1-1; D might be TRBD1 (6 bases). Trimming stripped 3 bases from V and 4 bases from J, with 15 bases between. The CDR3 is made up of 15 amino acids. The V gene's germline CDR1 is KGHSH and CDR2 LQKENI. CDR3 protein: CASSPTSGARTEAFF. The CDR3 DNA reads as TGTGCCAGCTCACCGACATCAGGGGCCCGCACTGAAGCTTTCTTT.

This chain connects TRBV11-3 to TRBJ2-5, with a weak D call TRBD1 (6 bases). The CDR3 consists of 16 residues. V was shortened by 4 bases and J by 5 bases, with 20 bases between the two germline ends. Per germline, CDR1 SGHNT and CDR2 YENEEA. CDR3 sequence reads: CASSSPDRGHLETQYF. The CDR3 DNA reads TGTGCCAGCAGCTCCCCCGATAGGGGACATTTGGAGACCCAGTACTTC.

V and J are TRBV11-3 and TRBJ2-1; 10 bases fit TRBD2. Germline lookup yields CDR1 SGHNT and CDR2 YENEEA. Unmatched junction bases numbered 5, after V lost 0 bases and J lost 0 bases. The CDR3 loop spans 18 amino acids. The CDR3 is CASSLDSGLAVSYNEQFF. The CDR3 DNA reads as TGTGCCAGCAGCTTAGATTCAGGACTAGCGGTCTCCTACAATGAGCAGTTCTTC.

This chain joins TRBV4-3 and TRBJ2-3; the match to TRBD1 covers 12 bases. The ends lost 4 bases at V and 3 bases at J; junction bases unmatched: 5. This CDR3 comprises 16 residues. Germline V gene lookup returns CDR1 LGHNA and CDR2 YSLEER. The CDR3 DNA reads TGCGCCAGCAGCCCAGGGACAGGGGGCGCGACAGATACGCAGTATTTT. It specifies CASSPGTGGATDTQYF.

This chain connects TRBV5-1 to TRBJ2-5; TRBD2 agrees at 8 bases. J was trimmed by 3 bases and V by 1 base; bases with no gene match: 5. Per the germline V gene, CDR1 is SGHRS and CDR2 is YFSETQ. CDR3 length equals 15 residues. CDR3 region: CASSLPGLGEETQYF. CDR3 nucleotides: TGCGCCAGCAGCTTGCCGGGACTAGGAGAAGAGACCCAGTACTTC.

The chain uses TRBV2 and TRBJ1-1; 7 nucleotides match TRBD1. Losses at the gene ends were 6 bases for V and 0 bases for J; bases not matched to a gene: 4. This CDR3 region has 14 residues. Germline V CDR1 and CDR2: SNHLY, FYNNEI. CDR3 region: CASSDRAMNTEAFF. The CDR3 DNA sequence: TGTGCCAGCAGCGACAGGGCGATGAACACTGAAGCTTTCTTT.